In this sample, the clone carrying this T cell receptor beta chain turned up many times. This sample was taken from a study of neurological immune-mediated disorders. With 10-nucleotide random UMIs included, cDNA was synthesized by 5'RACE. Sequencing runs each yielded over 180 million TCR-beta sequences from 15-18 subjects. TCRdb re-derived calls from the 5' RACE reads in MiXCR, one entry per CDR3 protein. The sample carries roughly 14,000 distinct CDR3 sequences, more than 9% recorded once. Looked up from germline, CDR1 is LGHNA and CDR2 is YNFKEQ. The CDR3 sequence is 13 residues long. V gave up 1 base and J gave up 14 bases, with 12 bases separating them.

V usage is TRBV4-2 and J usage is TRBJ1-6; no reliable D call. The receptor was isolated from a woman aged 40 to 50 in good health. The sample taken for sequencing was PBMCs. The CDR3 here is CASSQVSSSALHF. CDR3 nucleotides: TGTGCCAGCAGCCAAGTGTCATCGTCCGCCCTCCACTTT.